This T cell receptor beta chain was recorded in a study of T cells in Graves' hyperthyroidism and ophthalmopathy. Background on the study: Before any treatment, at initial diagnosis, peripheral blood was collected.

Investigators excluded patients with uncontrolled infection, other autoimmune disease, pregnancy or lactation. The diagnostic basis comprised clinical symptoms, serum thyroxine and TRAb, thyroid ultrasound and orbital computed tomography. The CDR3 is 14 amino acids. Germline CDR1 reads SEHNR; CDR2 reads FQNEAQ (reference sequence). V lost 5 bases and J lost 4, with 11 bases in between. It was RNA transcripts that yielded the amplified TCR beta CDR3 regions. A first-round RT-PCR of the TCR CDR3 used the HTBI primer set. MiXCR, applied by TCRdb to the multiplex PCR reads, yields one record per CDR3 protein. The data hold around 500,000 distinct CDR3 sequences, with around a fifth observed a single time.

The clonotype comes from a woman between 65 and 79 years old with Graves' ophthalmopathy. This chain joins TRBV7-9 and TRBJ2-2; D not resolved. The sequencing sample was made of blood. Here the CDR3 reads CASSSPGSTGELFF. The CDR3 DNA reads as TGTGCCAGCAGCAGCCCGGGCTCCACCGGGGAGCTGTTTTTT.